The 6 T cell receptor beta chains below were found in one sample sequenced in a study of response to subunit inactivated influenza vaccine. TCRdb processed the RT-PCR reads anew with MiXCR; each CDR3 protein has one entry. The table shows about 570,000 distinct CDR3 sequences, with 10% to 12% occurring only once. In addition, the sample was reused for a study of T cells expressing NK-cell markers. From that paper: Synthesis of TCR beta cDNA relied on 5'RACE template switching carrying UMIs.

This specimen was PBMCs from blood, taken on the day of vaccination. These receptors came from a man between 50 and 59 years old who received an inactivated influenza vaccine.

This clonotype was observed at least ten times. Here the CDR3 DNA reads TGTGCCAGCAGCCAGACAGGTTTGCCCTGGGGAGCTTTCTTT. This gives the protein CASSQTGLPWGAFF. The rearrangement links TRBV12-3 or TRBV12-4 to TRBJ1-1, with a possible D match to TRBD1 (6 bases). Trimming pared 6 bases from V and 10 bases from J, leaving 21 bases between. The CDR3 has 14 amino acids.

V gene TRBV6-1 combines with J gene TRBJ1-2; 8 positions match TRBD1. The V gene's germline CDR1 is MNHNS and CDR2 SASEGT. Trimming at V came to 8 bases and at J to 8 bases, leaving 16 bases not matched to a gene. CDR3 size: 15 residues. The CDR3 spells CASRGNSDRARGYTF. The CDR3 coding sequence is TGTGCCAGCCGGGGAAATTCGGACAGGGCGCGGGGCTACACCTTC.

The chain uses TRBV7-9 and TRBJ2-1, with TRBD2 matching over 8 bases. Per the germline V gene, CDR1 is SEHNR and CDR2 is FQNEAQ (reference sequence). The CDR3 length is 16 residues. With V trimmed by 5 bases and J by 6 bases, 12 bases remained unmatched. CDR3 coding DNA: TGTGCCAGCAGCCCCTCTCCCGGGACTAGATTCAATGAGCAGTTCTTC. It encodes CASSPSPGTRFNEQFF.

V is TRBV12-3 or TRBV12-4 and J is TRBJ2-5; TRBD1 matches at 9 bases. The CDR3 is made up of 16 amino acids. The J segment lost 5 bases and the V segment lost 5 bases, leaving 12 bases of the junction unmatched. The CDR3 spells CASSLPDRGVMETQYF. The CDR3 DNA follows: TGTGCCAGCAGTCTCCCCGACAGGGGGGTAATGGAGACCCAGTACTTC.

This clonotype was counted between two and nine times. This chain uses TRBV7-2 with TRBJ2-3; TRBD2 matches 7 bases. CDR1 and CDR2 from the germline V gene are SGHTA and FQGNSA. The V segment lost 2 bases and the J segment 5 bases; nucleotides outside the gene matches: 7. The CDR3 is 15 residues long. CDR3 nucleotide sequence: TGTGCCAGCAGCTTATGGCCCTCGGGGGGAGATACGCAGTATTTT. Translated, it gives CASSLWPSGGDTQYF.

This clonotype was detected only a few times. The chain couples TRBV7-2 to TRBJ2-3; D could derive from TRBD1 or TRBD2 (6 bases each). This CDR3 is 15 amino acids long. V lost 8 bases to trimming and J lost 2 bases, with 17 bases between them. Germline CDR1 SGHTA, CDR2 FQGNSA. CDR3 in DNA: TGTGCCAGCGGATGGGGGGCGATTACCACAGATACGCAGTATTTT. The encoded protein is CASGWGAITTDTQYF.